The 23 T cell receptor beta chains listed next were all sequenced from one sample in a study of tumor-infiltrating lymphocytes in primary liver carcinoma. Co-extraction of RNA and DNA was performed on roughly 20-34 mg of unsorted bulk tissue. The investigators made TCR beta cDNA from roughly 460 ng total RNA, using a constant-region primer. Three nested multiplex PCR rounds of slightly modified ARM-PCR generated TCR beta libraries. The first two PCR rounds, approximately 10 cycles each, used TRBV1-TRBV30 forward primers and a C-beta reverse primer. TCRdb re-derived calls from the multiplex PCR reads in MiXCR, one entry per CDR3 protein. The data hold 100,000 or so distinct CDR3 sequences, with about 63% observed a single time. Sequenced material: liver tumor tissue from sampling region 2. Documented subset: tumor region T2, inferior pole. The receptors were gathered from a woman aged 55-69 years with primary liver carcinoma and hepatitis B virus infection.

The chain couples TRBV11-2 to TRBJ1-1; D remains unclear. This CDR3 is 12 amino acids long. Per the germline V gene, CDR1 is SGHAT and CDR2 is FQNNGV. Trimming took 8 bases from V and 11 from J, leaving 18 bases between them. This CDR3 reads CASGDLSTKAFF. The CDR3, as DNA: TGTGCCAGCGGAGATCTGAGCACTAAGGCTTTCTTT.

V is TRBV29-1 and J is TRBJ2-7; D is perhaps TRBD2 (6 bases). Germline assignment: CDR1 SQVTM and CDR2 ANQGSEA. CDR3 length: 17 residues. The V and J ends lost 0 bases and 3 bases respectively, with 21 bases between them. The DNA of the CDR3 is TGCAGCGTTGAAGAGGAGGCTAGCGTGAGTGTTATCTACGAGCAGTACTTC. Its translation is CSVEEEASVSVIYEQYF.

This clonotype was seen more than once but under ten times. It may be a read error: a sequence one base away is much more abundant. The chain uses TRBV10-2 and TRBJ2-7, with 8 bases fitting TRBD1. The germline gives CDR1 WSHSY, CDR2 SAAADI. CDR3 length: 12 residues. Trimming took 8 bases from V and 7 from J; bases not matched to a gene: 7. DNA for the CDR3: TGCGCCAGCCGGGACAGGTCTACAGAGCAGTACTTC. Protein sequence: CASRDRSTEQYF.

Regarding this clonotype: A much larger clone differs by one base, so this may be a read error. The V and J genes are TRBV4-1 and TRBJ2-6; D ambiguous. Germline assignment: CDR1 MGHRA and CDR2 YSYEKL. The CDR3 covers 13 residues. The V end lost 7 bases, the J end lost 0 bases, and 4 bases lay between the germline ends. CDR3 coding DNA: TGCGCCAGCATAGCCTCTGGGGCCAACGTCCTGACTTTC. Protein: CASIASGANVLTF.

The rearrangement links TRBV13 to TRBJ1-1; 9 nucleotides agree with TRBD1. The V gene's germline CDR1 is PRHDT and CDR2 FYEKMQ (reference sequence). This CDR3 spans 18 amino acids. J lost 1 base, V lost 2 bases, and 11 bases had no gene match. The chain's CDR3 is CASSLPTQGAGENTEAFF. In DNA form, the CDR3 reads TGTGCCAGCAGCTTACCAACACAGGGGGCTGGGGAGAACACTGAAGCTTTCTTT.

This clonotype was counted many times. This chain uses TRBV28 with TRBJ1-1; 10 nucleotides align to TRBD1. The germline V gene has CDR1 MDHEN and CDR2 SYDVKM. The CDR3 is made up of 14 amino acids. Trimming removed 4 bases from V and 4 bases from J; junction bases left unmatched: 3. CDR3 region: CASSWTGGGTEAFF. The CDR3 nucleotides read TGTGCCAGCAGTTGGACAGGGGGTGGCACTGAAGCTTTCTTT.

Notes on this clonotype: One junction end does not reproduce the germline sequence, and a read error may be involved. This chain uses TRBV12-3 or TRBV12-4 with TRBJ1-5, with no clear D. CDR3 length: 17 amino acids. As DNA, the CDR3 is TGTGCCGGCAGTTTTGGCACAGAGCGGGGAAGCAATCAGCCCCAGCATTTT. It translates to CAGSFGTERGSNQPQHF.

V and J are TRBV10-3 and TRBJ2-7; 8 bases map to TRBD1. In germline, CDR1 is ENHRY, CDR2 SYGVKD. The CDR3 is made up of 15 amino acids. The CDR3: CAISESYRGFYEQYV. As DNA, the CDR3 is TGTGCCATCAGTGAGTCGTACAGGGGGTTCTACGAGCAGTACGTA.

As concerns this clonotype: The junction departs from the called germline gene at one end, perhaps through a read error. This chain uses TRBV4-1 with TRBJ2-1; maybe TRBD2 (7 bases). The CDR3 is made up of 15 amino acids. CDR1 MGHRA and CDR2 YSYEKL come from the germline V gene. The CDR3 bases are TGCGCCAGCAGCCAAGTAGACGGGGGGCGGAATGAGCAGCTCTTC. Translation: CASSQVDGGRNEQLF.

The rearrangement links TRBV28 to TRBJ2-5; TRBD2 is a possible D gene (6 bases). Trimming pared 4 bases from V and 7 bases from J, leaving 19 bases between. Germline CDR1 and CDR2: MDHEN and SYDVKM. This CDR3 region has 15 residues. The CDR3 region is CASSSLGGKESTQYF. The DNA of the CDR3 is TGTGCCAGCAGTTCATTGGGGGGTAAAGAGTCGACCCAGTACTTC.

The chain links TRBV5-1 to TRBJ2-7; D is ambiguous. Germline values: CDR1 SGHRS, CDR2 YFSETQ. This CDR3 comprises 11 residues. Trimming left V 5 bases short and J 7 bases short, with 10 bases between. CDR3 DNA: TGCGCCAGCAGAATGGATCTAGAGCAGTACTTC. It codes for CASRMDLEQYF.

This clonotype was seen a single time. At one end the junction does not follow the germline gene, possibly because of a read error. The genes are TRBV29-1 and TRBJ2-3; TRBD1 matches 7 bases. This CDR3 has 13 amino acids. In germline, CDR1 is SQVTM, CDR2 ANQGSEA. The CDR3 nucleotides are TGCAGCGTGAAGGGGGCGCACCGGGATACGCTGTATTTT. Its protein product is CSVKGAHRDTLYF.

The genes are TRBV18 and TRBJ2-7, with 9 bases that match TRBD1. J gave up 0 bases and V 3 bases, and 3 bases lay outside the gene matches. Germline V gene sequence: CDR1 KGHSH, CDR2 LQKENI. This CDR3 is built from 15 residues. The CDR3 DNA sequence: TGTGCCAGCTCACCGACAGGGGGTCTCTCCTACGAGCAGTACTTC. Translation: CASSPTGGLSYEQYF.

This clonotype was counted only a few times. The chain carries TRBV18 and TRBJ1-5; tentative D call: TRBD1 (5 bases). Trimming took off 1 base at V and 3 bases at J, with 7 bases between the two ends. CDR1 and CDR2 (germline): KGHSH, LQKENI. This CDR3 contains 14 residues. CDR3 protein: CASSPRQNNQPQHF. In DNA form, the CDR3 reads TGTGCCAGCTCACCACGACAGAACAATCAGCCCCAGCATTTT.

In regard to this clonotype: This CDR3 is missing its conserved last phenylalanine or tryptophan, likely due to a read error. The rearrangement uses TRBV11-2 and TRBJ2-3; 7 bases match TRBD1. This CDR3 comprises 16 residues. The germline V gene has CDR1 SGHAT and CDR2 FQNNGV. V was clipped by 6 bases and J by 3 bases; unmatched bases: 12. CDR3 residues: CASSSTRLQGTDTQYL. DNA for the CDR3: TGTGCCAGCAGTTCAACCCGGTTACAGGGGACAGATACGCAGTATCTT.

As to this clonotype: The junction does not match germline at one end; this may be a read error. This sequence joins TRBV11-2 and TRBJ2-2, with D possibly TRBD2 on 5 matching bases. Germline CDR1 reads SGHAT; CDR2 reads FQNNGV. The CDR3 spans 13 residues. Written as DNA, the CDR3 is TGTGCCAGCACCATAGATAGGACTGGGGAGCCGTTTTTT. It is translated as CASTIDRTGEPFF.

The chain couples TRBV11-2 to TRBJ2-1; D might be TRBD1 (7 bases). Germline loops: CDR1 SGHAT, CDR2 FQNNGV. CDR3 length: 17 amino acids. The CDR3 bases are TGTGTAAGCAGCTTAACCCACGGACGGGGGTACAGGGGTGAGCAGTTCTTC. This gives the protein CVSSLTHGRGYRGEQFF.

Worth noting for this clonotype: The junction does not match germline at one end; this may be a read error. The rearrangement uses TRBV4-2 and TRBJ2-3; 7 bases fit TRBD2. The germline V gene has CDR1 LGHNA and CDR2 YNFKEQ. The CDR3 loop spans 16 amino acids. The CDR3 reads CANSQVEGGRTDTQYF. CDR3 in DNA: TGTGCCAACAGCCAAGTGGAGGGAGGGCGTACAGATACGCAGTATTTT.

J is TRBJ1-5 and V is TRBV6-1; possibly TRBD1 for D (5 bases). V dropped 2 bases and J dropped 9 bases, with 23 bases sitting between them. Germline V CDR1 and CDR2: MNHNS, SASEGT. The CDR3 extends over 17 amino acids. The CDR3 region has the DNA TGTGCCAGCAGTGAACGGCCTAGAGGCGGGGACTTTAGGCCCCAGCATTTT. Translating it yields CASSERPRGGDFRPQHF.

The chain employs TRBV11-2 and TRBJ2-3; TRBD2 is a possible D gene (5 bases). Per the germline V gene, CDR1 is SGHAT and CDR2 is FQNNGV. V gave up 11 bases and J gave up 3 bases, with 27 bases separating them. The CDR3 extends over 17 amino acids. CDR3 in amino acids: CACNLAMGRRSTDTQYF. CDR3 nucleotide sequence: TGTGCCTGCAACTTAGCAATGGGGAGAAGGAGTACAGATACGCAGTATTTT. The full variable domain, with the rest looked up from reference TRBV11-2 and TRBJ2-3, is EAGVAQSPRYKIIEKRQSVAFWCNPISGHATLYWYQQILGQGPKLLIQFQNNGVVDDSQLPKDRFSAERLKGVDSTLKIQPAKLEDSAVYLCACNLAMGRRSTDTQYFGPGTRLTVL.

This clonotype turned up a few times. J is TRBJ1-5 and V is TRBV7-3, with a possible D match to TRBD1 (5 bases). The V gene lost 1 base and the J gene lost 1 base, with 23 bases spanning the gap. The CDR3 sequence is 20 residues long. Germline V gene data show CDR1 as SGHTA and CDR2 as FQGTGA. As DNA, the CDR3 is TGTGCCAGCAGCTTAATAAGAAGGGGCTGTTCCCCAGGGAGCAATCAGCCCCAGCATTTT. It yields the protein CASSLIRRGCSPGSNQPQHF.

Comment on this clonotype: One junction end disagrees with the germline gene, perhaps due to a read error. V is TRBV12-3 or TRBV12-4 and J is TRBJ1-5; no clear D. The CDR3 totals 13 residues. CDR3: CASKVSYDQLQHF. CDR3 nucleotide sequence: TGTGCCAGCAAGGTCAGTTACGATCAGCTCCAGCATTTT.

Turning to this clonotype: It may be a read error: a sequence one base away is much more abundant. The genes are TRBV5-1 and TRBJ1-4; D may be TRBD1 (5 bases). The CDR3 totals 15 residues. In germline, CDR1 is SGHRS, CDR2 YFSETQ. The chain's CDR3 is CASRPGSRTNEKLLF. The CDR3 DNA reads as TGCGCCAGCAGGCCAGGGAGTCGGACTAATGAAAAACTGTTATTT. Based on the CDR3 plus reference TRBV5-1 and TRBJ1-4, the full variable domain is KAGVTQTPRYLIKTRGQQVTLSCSPISGHRSVSWYQQTPGQGLQFLFEYFSETQRNKGNFPGRFSGRQFSNSRSEMNVSTLELGDSALYLCASRPGSRTNEKLLFGSGTQLSVL.